These 17 T cell receptor beta chains were sequenced from one sample in a study of HIV-infected patients and healthy controls. All unsorted peripheral T cells were captured because whole blood was used without fractionation. cDNA was made from roughly 470 ng RNA using alpha and beta constant primers. Alpha and beta chain libraries were made separately by chain-specific third strand synthesis with multiplexing indices. TCRdb re-derived calls from the 5' RACE reads in MiXCR, one entry per CDR3 protein. The profile shows approximately 22,000 distinct CDR3 sequences, roughly 7.9% of them singletons. Source material: blood. Receptors originate from an adult in good health.

The V and J genes are TRBV10-2 and TRBJ2-3; TRBD2 aligns across 9 bases. This CDR3 is 16 amino acids long. The junction had 6 bases not matched to a gene; V was cut back by 3 bases and J by 2 bases. Looked up from germline, CDR1 is WSHSY and CDR2 is SAAADI. The CDR3: CASSERRGGLTDTQYF. The CDR3 bases are TGCGCCAGCAGTGAACGGCGGGGGGGCCTCACAGATACGCAGTATTTT.

This clonotype was counted between two and nine times. The CDR3 protein is CASSQKGGRKLFF. As DNA, the CDR3 is TGTGCCAGCAGCCAGAAAGGGGGCAGGAAACTGTTTTTT. The gene calls are TRBV3-1 and TRBJ1-4; 7 nucleotides agree with TRBD1. Losses at the gene ends were 3 bases for V and 11 bases for J; bases not matched to a gene: 6. Germline assignment: CDR1 LGHDT and CDR2 YNNKEL (reference sequence). The CDR3 is 13 residues long.

This clonotype is categorized as medium-sized (0.01 to 0.1%). The V call is TRBV19, the J call TRBJ2-6, with 7 nucleotides matching TRBD1. Germline values: CDR1 LNHDA, CDR2 SQIVND (reference sequence). CDR3 length: 17 amino acids. Trimming removed 5 bases from V and 0 bases from J; junction bases left unmatched: 7. DNA for the CDR3: TGTGCCAGTAGTTTCCCGGGACAGCACTCTGGGGCCAACGTCCTGACTTTC. It translates to CASSFPGQHSGANVLTF.

This clonotype was picked up a small number of times. The chain is built from TRBV2 and TRBJ2-7, with a weak D call TRBD1 (6 bases). Germline-derived CDR1 and CDR2 are SNHLY and FYNNEI. CDR3 length: 17 amino acids. The V end lost 6 bases, the J end lost 2 bases, and 23 bases lay between the germline ends. CDR3 residues: CASRESTGRIDAYEQYF. The CDR3 nucleotides read TGTGCCAGCAGAGAGTCGACAGGAAGGATTGATGCCTACGAGCAGTACTTC.

In this sample, this clonotype turned up many times. The chain employs TRBV7-9 and TRBJ2-2; weak D call: TRBD1 (6 bases). Germline values: CDR1 SEHNR, CDR2 FQNEAQ (reference sequence). This CDR3 region has 16 residues. The V gene lost 2 bases and the J gene lost 0 bases, with 10 bases spanning the gap. This CDR3 reads CASSLQGTANTGELFF. In DNA, the CDR3 is TGTGCCAGCAGCTTACAGGGGACCGCGAACACCGGGGAGCTGTTTTTT.

In this sample, this clonotype turned up many times. This chain links TRBV6-1 with TRBJ1-5, with TRBD1 identical over 7 bases. Trimming took 9 bases from V and 9 from J; bases not matched to a gene: 11. CDR1 and CDR2 (germline): MNHNS, SASEGT. CDR3 length: 13 amino acids. The CDR3 DNA sequence: TGTGCCAGTGAGGGGGCGGCCGTGAGGCCCCAGCATTTT. Translation: CASEGAAVRPQHF.

This clonotype was seen at least ten times. The chain is built from TRBV3-1 and TRBJ1-1; the D is unclear. CDR1 and CDR2 from the germline V gene are LGHDT and YNNKEL (reference sequence). The V end lost 4 bases, the J end lost 11 bases, and 14 bases lay between the germline ends. This CDR3 is 12 amino acids long. This CDR3 is CASSPGLVGAFF. The CDR3 DNA sequence: TGTGCCAGCAGCCCTGGACTGGTTGGGGCTTTCTTT.

The chain couples TRBV27 to TRBJ1-2; D perhaps matches TRBD1 (5 bases). V was cut by 6 bases and J by 3 bases, with 20 bases left in between. Germline-derived CDR1 and CDR2 are MNHEY and SMNVEV (reference sequence). The CDR3 is made up of 16 amino acids. In DNA form, the CDR3 reads TGTGCCAGCAGAATCATGGGAGGGGAGAACCACTATGGCTACACCTTC. Its translation is CASRIMGGENHYGYTF.

This clonotype came up many times. The chain recombines TRBV18 with TRBJ1-1; D gene uncertain. V was clipped by 1 base and J by 5 bases, with 14 bases between them. The CDR3 loop spans 15 amino acids. Germline assignment: CDR1 KGHSH and CDR2 LQKENI. The CDR3 DNA reads as TGTGCCAGCTCACCACTTCAAGGTAGACGGACTGAAGCTTTCTTT. Amino acid sequence: CASSPLQGRRTEAFF.

The sample holds many counts of this clonotype. The genes are TRBV3-1 and TRBJ2-7, with D possibly TRBD1 on 5 matching bases. Germline CDR1 LGHDT, CDR2 YNNKEL (reference sequence). Trimming cost V 4 bases and J 0 bases, with 7 bases left between them. This CDR3 contains 13 residues. The CDR3 DNA reads as TGTGCCAGCAGCCCTGGGGCCTCCTACGAGCAGTACTTC. Its translation: CASSPGASYEQYF.

This clonotype has just a few counts. The chain employs TRBV12-3 or TRBV12-4 and TRBJ1-5, with 9 bases aligning to TRBD1. Trimming cost V 5 bases and J 5 bases; bases outside gene matches: 10. The length of the CDR3 is 16 residues. The CDR3 is CASSKTGTGLDQPQHF. The CDR3 DNA is TGTGCCAGCAGTAAAACCGGGACAGGGCTTGATCAGCCCCAGCATTTT.

This clonotype is labeled large. This chain connects TRBV7-8 to TRBJ2-5; a weak D match, TRBD1 (5 bases). Germline lookup yields CDR1 SGHVS and CDR2 FQNEAQ. V gave up 3 bases and J gave up 3 bases, with 14 bases separating them. The CDR3 spans 15 residues. CDR3 nucleotides: TGTGCCAGCAGCTTTTGGGGCAGCCCCAAAGAGACCCAGTACTTC. It is translated as CASSFWGSPKETQYF.

This clonotype was recorded once. V and J are TRBV29-1 and TRBJ2-2; D ambiguous. The V gene lost 5 bases and the J gene lost 8 bases, with 9 bases spanning the gap. The CDR3 loop spans 11 amino acids. CDR1 and CDR2 (germline): SQVTM, ANQGSEA. The CDR3 loop reads CSVFTAGELFF. The CDR3, as DNA: TGCAGCGTTTTCACAGCTGGGGAGCTGTTTTTT.

This clonotype is labeled as medium-sized. The chain employs TRBV9 and TRBJ1-1, with D hard to call. This CDR3 is 13 amino acids long. V was shortened by 2 bases and J by 1 base, with 6 bases between the two germline ends. The germline V gene encodes CDR1 SGDLS and CDR2 YYNGEE. The CDR3 DNA reads TGTGCCAGCAGCGTTTCGACGAACACTGAAGCTTTCTTT. Translation gives CASSVSTNTEAFF.

With regard to this clonotype: Given a much more abundant clone one base away, this may be a read error. V is TRBV19 and J is TRBJ1-5; D unclear. Germline CDR1 LNHDA, CDR2 SQIVND (reference sequence). This CDR3 is built from 14 residues. This chain's CDR3 is CASGIHKGNQPQHF. The CDR3 bases are TGTGCCAGTGGTATTCACAAGGGCAATCAGCCCCAGCATTTT.

There are many counts of this clonotype. This chain uses TRBV18 with TRBJ2-1, with D hard to call. CDR1 and CDR2 (germline): KGHSH, LQKENI. Deletions cut 0 bases from V and 0 bases from J, with 9 bases between. The CDR3 has 16 amino acids. This CDR3 reads CASSPPRQLSYNEQFF. CDR3 coding DNA: TGTGCCAGCTCACCACCCAGGCAGCTCTCCTACAATGAGCAGTTCTTC.

Ten or more counts support this clonotype. The chain couples TRBV13 to TRBJ1-1; 9 bases are a match to TRBD1. The trim removed 4 bases at V and 0 bases at J, leaving 9 bases unmatched. The CDR3 is 17 residues long. Germline V gene data show CDR1 as PRHDT and CDR2 as FYEKMQ (reference sequence). CDR3: CASSYPQGAGVNTEAFF. Here the CDR3 DNA reads TGTGCCAGCAGCTACCCACAGGGGGCCGGGGTGAACACTGAAGCTTTCTTT.